The sequence of this T cell receptor (beta chain) was determined in a study of T cell responses to AZD1222 COVID-19 vaccine. Study-wide context: Pooling covered second doses at about 4 or about 12 weeks. Whole-study results and caveats: Donors were largely white British and mainly female; clonal diversity was possibly underestimated.

This clone came up a few times. Its antigen is unknown. Clones were sequenced by immunoSEQ multiplex PCR, and TCRdb holds only the in-frame ones, with some missing. This sample has 150,000 or so clones, with 90% to 95% found just once. This CDR3 is 12 amino acids long. Germline V gene data show CDR1 as SGHNT and CDR2 as YYREEE (reference sequence). V shed 2 bases, J shed 8 bases, and the junction held 3 bases outside the gene matches. The sequence was obtained from an adult in good health. The V and J genes are TRBV5-4 and TRBJ1-1; TRBD1 aligns across 7 bases. The sequenced sample was peripheral blood, obtained on day 0 of AZD1222 vaccination. The CDR3 DNA is TGTGCCAGCAGCTTTAGGGGGCAAGAAGCTTTCTTT. Amino acids: CASSFRGQEAFF.